What follows are 27 T cell receptor beta chains derived from one specimen sequenced in a study of cytomegalovirus exposure and HLA in healthy donors. Use of 60 Vbeta and 13 Jbeta primers characterized the PCR. The protocol was immunoSEQ multiplex PCR, while the TCRdb copy is restricted to in-frame clones and leaves out a portion. Of 120,000 to 150,000 clones detected, just under 75% appear once; the ten largest clones hold approximately 1.6%. Sequencing used PBMCs. Receptors originate from a woman aged 18-35 years in good health and CMV-seronegative.

V usage is TRBV6-5 and J usage is TRBJ2-5; 9 nucleotides agree with TRBD2. The CDR3 totals 15 residues. After removal of 5 bases from V and 4 bases from J, the junction contained 8 bases not matched to a gene. CDR1 and CDR2 from the germline V gene are MNHEY and SVGAGI. The CDR3 DNA sequence: TGTGCCAGCAGTCTCTCTAGCGGGGTGGGAGAGACCCAGTACTTC. Protein sequence: CASSLSSGVGETQYF.

Concerning this clone itself: Other DNA variants within this sample encode the same CDR3. The chain has TRBV5-1 and TRBJ2-5, with D possibly TRBD1 on 5 matching bases. The germline V and J ends were trimmed by 0 bases and 0 bases, with 6 bases remaining between them. The CDR3 is made up of 14 amino acids. CDR1 and CDR2 (germline): SGHRS, YFSETQ. CDR3 coding DNA: TGCGCCAGCAGCTTGGGACAGAACCAAGAGACCCAGTACTTC. Amino acids: CASSLGQNQETQYF. Combining the CDR3 with reference TRBV5-1 and TRBJ2-5 gives the whole variable domain KAGVTQTPRYLIKTRGQQVTLSCSPISGHRSVSWYQQTPGQGLQFLFEYFSETQRNKGNFPGRFSGRQFSNSRSEMNVSTLELGDSALYLCASSLGQNQETQYFGPGTRLLVL.

V gene TRBV28 combines with J gene TRBJ1-6, with TRBD1 identical over 7 bases. J gave up 0 bases and V 5 bases, and 7 bases lay outside the gene matches. Germline CDR1 is MDHEN and CDR2 is SYDVKM. This CDR3 contains 17 residues. The CDR3 spells CASSPRDSSSYNSPLHF. The DNA for the CDR3 is TGTGCCAGCAGTCCACGGGACAGTAGCTCCTATAATTCACCCCTCCACTTT.

This clone was counted once. The J gene is TRBJ2-1, the V gene TRBV30; D gene uncertain. The germline V gene has CDR1 GTSNPN and CDR2 SVGIG (reference sequence). The V gene lost 7 bases and the J gene lost 3 bases, with 10 bases spanning the gap. The CDR3 sequence is 12 residues long. As DNA, the CDR3 is TGTGCCTCGCGAGGAGACTACAATGAGCAGTTCTTC. This codes for CASRGDYNEQFF.

This sequence joins TRBV6-5 and TRBJ2-7; D uncertain. The CDR3 covers 13 residues. V gave up 0 bases and J gave up 5 bases, with 8 bases separating them. Germline V gene data show CDR1 as MNHEY and CDR2 as SVGAGI. CDR3 sequence (DNA): TGTGCCAGCAGTTACTCGACTCCCCACGAGCAGTACTTC. It is translated as CASSYSTPHEQYF.

This clone showed up just a few times. The chain is built from TRBV30 and TRBJ1-5; D possibly corresponds to TRBD1 (6 bases). The ends were cut back, 5 bases at V and 4 bases at J, with 15 bases in the middle. CDR1 and CDR2 (germline): GTSNPN, SVGIG (reference sequence). The CDR3 extends over 14 amino acids. The CDR3 loop reads CAWGTQGNNQPQHF. CDR3 in DNA: TGTGCCTGGGGAACACAGGGTAATAATCAGCCCCAGCATTTT.

The rearrangement uses TRBV5-8 and TRBJ2-1; 9 positions match TRBD2. The V gene's germline CDR1 is SGHTS and CDR2 YDEGEE. The V gene end was trimmed by 5 bases and the J gene end by 5 bases; junction bases not matched to a gene: 8. This CDR3 is built from 15 residues. The CDR3 nucleotides are TGTGCCAGCAGTTATAGCGGGAGAAGCAACAATGAGCAGTTCTTC. Its protein is CASSYSGRSNNEQFF. The full variable domain, its missing parts supplied by reference TRBV5-8 and TRBJ2-1, is EAGVTQSPTHLIKTRGQQATLRCSPISGHTSVYWYQQALGLGLQFLLWYDEGEERNRGNFPPRFSGRQFPNYSSELNVNALELEDSALYLCASSYSGRSNNEQFFGPGTRLTVL.

The chain combines TRBV10-3 with TRBJ2-6; 9 nucleotides line up with TRBD2. In germline, CDR1 is ENHRY, CDR2 SYGVKD. V dropped 1 base and J dropped 4; count of bases not matched to a gene: 14. The length of the CDR3 is 20 residues. CDR3 nucleotide sequence: TGTGCCATCAGTGAGTACGGTAGCGGGGGTACCACATCCGGGGCCAACGTCCTGACTTTC. Translation: CAISEYGSGGTTSGANVLTF.

The chain links TRBV29-1 to TRBJ1-2; D possibly corresponds to TRBD1 (5 bases). Trimming shortened V by 6 bases and J by 5 bases, and 16 bases separated the two germline ends. CDR1 and CDR2 from the germline V gene are SQVTM and ANQGSEA. This CDR3 is 13 amino acids long. CDR3 nucleotides: TGCAGCGTCGGGGGAGGACCTCTTTATGGCTACACCTTC. Translation: CSVGGGPLYGYTF.

This chain connects TRBV7-2 to TRBJ2-5, with 7 bases lining up with TRBD1. Losses at the gene ends were 5 bases for V and 2 bases for J; bases not matched to a gene: 8. From germline, CDR1 is SGHTA and CDR2 FQGNSA. CDR3 length equals 15 residues. The CDR3 DNA is TGTGCCAGCAGCCCTGGTACAGGGGTTCAAGAGACCCAGTACTTC. Translation gives CASSPGTGVQETQYF.

The chain carries TRBV28 and TRBJ2-7; 8 nucleotides line up with TRBD1. V lost 6 bases, J lost 5 bases, and 9 bases stayed unmatched. The CDR3 is 14 amino acids. From germline, CDR1 is MDHEN and CDR2 SYDVKM. For the CDR3, the DNA is TGTGCCAGCAGCCGGGCAGGGGGCCGTCACGAGCAGTACGTC. It yields the protein CASSRAGGRHEQYV.

V and J are TRBV19 and TRBJ1-1; TRBD1 agrees at 8 bases. The CDR3 extends over 13 amino acids. J was trimmed by 8 bases and V by 3 bases; bases with no gene match: 5. The V gene's germline CDR1 is LNHDA and CDR2 SQIVND (reference sequence). CDR3 residues: CASSIQGAGEAFF. Written as DNA, the CDR3 is TGTGCCAGTAGTATTCAGGGGGCGGGGGAAGCTTTCTTT.

The rearrangement links TRBV15 to TRBJ1-1; no definite D call. V was pared by 2 bases and J by 1 base, with 11 bases between. CDR3 size: 15 residues. CDR1 is LNHNV and CDR2 is YYDKDF in the germline V gene (reference sequence). The DNA for the CDR3 is TGTGCCACCAGCAGACCCGGAGTAAAGAACACTGAAGCTTTCTTT. Residues: CATSRPGVKNTEAFF.

The CDR3 DNA follows: TGTGCCAGCAGCCAGACAGGGGGCGACGGAAACACCATATATTTT. Amino acids: CASSQTGGDGNTIYF. The chain recombines TRBV7-9 with TRBJ1-3, with TRBD1 identical over 10 bases. The CDR3 runs 15 residues. Germline loops: CDR1 SEHNR, CDR2 FQNEAQ (reference sequence). J lost 4 bases, V lost 5 bases, and 5 bases had no gene match.

The chain has TRBV7-2 and TRBJ1-3; D not resolved. The germline V and J ends were trimmed by 3 bases and 1 base, with 10 bases remaining between them. The germline CDR1 and CDR2 sequences are SGHTA and FQGNSA. The CDR3 runs to 15 residues. The CDR3 DNA reads as TGTGCCAGCAGCTTGAACCTTAGATCTGGAAACACCATATATTTT. This sequence encodes CASSLNLRSGNTIYF.

V is TRBV5-1 and J is TRBJ1-3, with D maybe TRBD1 (5 bases). V gave up 1 base and J gave up 4 bases, with 9 bases separating them. The CDR3 has 14 amino acids. Germline CDR1 reads SGHRS; CDR2 reads YFSETQ. DNA for the CDR3: TGCGCCAGCAGCTTGCAGGGTGGCGGAAACACCATATATTTT. This translates into CASSLQGGGNTIYF.

This clone has only a few counts. Other DNA sequences from this sample encode an identical CDR3 as well. V is TRBV5-6 and J is TRBJ1-3; D ambiguous. Germline V gene data show CDR1 as SGHDT and CDR2 as YYEEEE. This CDR3 comprises 14 residues. Trimming removed 4 bases from V and 4 bases from J, with 12 bases in between. CDR3 protein: CASSPDIFGNTIYF. The CDR3 nucleotides read TGTGCCAGCAGCCCAGACATATTCGGAAACACCATATATTTT. The complete variable domain, with remaining parts taken from reference TRBV5-6 and TRBJ1-3, reads DAGVTQSPTHLIKTRGQQVTLRCSPKSGHDTVSWYQQALGQGPQFIFQYYEEEERQRGNFPDRFSGHQFPNYSSELNVNALLLGDSALYLCASSPDIFGNTIYFGEGSWLTVV.

CDR3 in amino acids: CASSHGGNSPLHF. The CDR3 DNA sequence: TGTGCCAGCAGCCACGGGGGGAATTCACCCCTCCACTTT. The gene calls are TRBV6-6 and TRBJ1-6, with D possibly TRBD1 on 5 matching bases. The germline V gene has CDR1 MNHNY and CDR2 SVGAGI (reference sequence). The CDR3 consists of 13 residues. V was pared by 6 bases and J by 7 bases, with 10 bases between.

V is TRBV7-9 and J is TRBJ1-2; TRBD1 is a possible D gene (6 bases). Between the trimmed V and J ends, which lost 4 bases and 2 bases, there was a span of 14 bases. The length of the CDR3 is 15 residues. Germline assignment: CDR1 SEHNR and CDR2 FQNEAQ (reference sequence). The CDR3 here is CASSSGQPGNYGYTF. For the CDR3, the DNA is TGTGCCAGCAGCTCGGGACAACCTGGGAACTATGGCTACACCTTC.

The chain carries TRBV27 and TRBJ2-1; 10 nucleotides match TRBD2. This CDR3 spans 16 amino acids. J was trimmed by 8 bases and V by 2 bases; bases with no gene match: 9. Germline V gene sequence: CDR1 MNHEY, CDR2 SMNVEV (reference sequence). CDR3 coding DNA: TGTGCCAGCAGTTTACTGGCTAGCGGGAGTCAAGATGAGCAGTTCTTC. Protein: CASSLLASGSQDEQFF.

Note on this clone: An end of the junction does not agree with germline; a read error may underlie this. The V gene is TRBV30, the J gene TRBJ2-4; 9 bases fit TRBD2. Germline V lookup: CDR1 GTSNPN, CDR2 SVGIG (reference sequence). CDR3 length: 14 residues. This chain's CDR3 is CAWRDSGSRNSQYF. In DNA form, the CDR3 reads TGTGCCTGGAGAGATAGCGGGAGTAGAAACAGTCAGTACTTC.

This chain connects TRBV6-1 to TRBJ2-1, with a tentative D call TRBD1 (6 bases). Germline V gives CDR1 MNHNS, CDR2 SASEGT. The CDR3 is made up of 14 amino acids. V shed 4 bases and J shed 7 bases, with 14 bases lying between them. The CDR3 is CASSAKQGGNEQFF. The CDR3 nucleotides are TGTGCCAGCAGTGCCAAACAGGGTGGGAATGAGCAGTTCTTC.

The V and J genes are TRBV6-5 and TRBJ1-6; 7 nucleotides agree with TRBD1. The CDR3 runs 14 residues. CDR1 and CDR2 (germline): MNHEY, SVGAGI. V shed 5 bases and J 7 bases; nucleotides not matched to a gene: 5. This CDR3 reads CASSQDRQNSPLHF. DNA for the CDR3: TGTGCCAGCAGTCAGGACAGGCAAAATTCACCCCTCCACTTT.

This clone has only a few counts. The rearrangement joins TRBV6-1 to TRBJ2-4; no reliable D call. This CDR3 spans 16 amino acids. Germline V CDR1 and CDR2: MNHNS, SASEGT. Deletions cut 3 bases from V and 0 bases from J, with 12 bases between. The chain's CDR3 is CASSDPPTIAKNIQYF. CDR3 coding DNA: TGTGCCAGCAGTGATCCTCCTACTATAGCCAAAAACATTCAGTACTTC.

The chain joins TRBV5-8 to TRBJ2-4; a possible D gene is TRBD1 (6 bases). Trimming took off 4 bases at V and 0 bases at J, with 14 bases between the two ends. The germline gives CDR1 SGHTS, CDR2 YDEGEE. There are 16 residues in the CDR3. CDR3 loop: CASSNDGQIAKNIQYF. CDR3 sequence (DNA): TGTGCCAGCAGCAACGATGGACAGATAGCCAAAAACATTCAGTACTTC.

V gene TRBV7-2 combines with J gene TRBJ1-3; 7 bases align to TRBD1. After removal of 3 bases from V and 0 bases from J, the junction contained 11 bases not matched to a gene. The CDR3 is 18 residues long. Looked up from germline, CDR1 is SGHTA and CDR2 is FQGNSA. The CDR3 spells CASSFLRQQGSSGNTIYF. The CDR3 DNA reads as TGTGCCAGCAGCTTTTTGCGCCAACAGGGGAGCTCTGGAAACACCATATATTTT. The full variable domain, with the rest looked up from reference TRBV7-2 and TRBJ1-3, is GAGVSQSPSNKVTEKGKDVELRCDPISGHTALYWYRQSLGQGLEFLIYFQGNSAPDKSGLPSDRFSAERTGGSVSTLTIQRTQQEDSAVYLCASSFLRQQGSSGNTIYFGEGSWLTVV.

The chain carries TRBV19 and TRBJ1-1; 8 bases fit TRBD1. This CDR3 is 15 amino acids long. In germline, CDR1 is LNHDA, CDR2 SQIVND (reference sequence). The V and J ends lost 3 bases and 1 base, in that order; junction bases with no gene match: 4. CDR3 region: CASSIRQGPNTEAFF. In nucleotides, the CDR3 is TGTGCCAGTAGTATCAGACAGGGGCCGAACACTGAAGCTTTCTTT. Full variable domain (rest looked up from reference TRBV19 and TRBJ1-1): DGGITQSPKYLFRKEGQNVTLSCEQNLNHDAMYWYRQDPGQGLRLIYYSQIVNDFQKGDIAEGYSVSREKKESFPLTVTSAQKNPTAFYLCASSIRQGPNTEAFFGQGTRLTVV.